One sample yielded the 19 T cell receptor beta chains listed below, sequenced in a study of technical replicates of blood from a few donors. Clones were sequenced by immunoSEQ multiplex PCR, and TCRdb holds only the in-frame ones, with some missing. Among approximately 75,000 clones listed, about 97% were seen once. Sequenced material: T cells isolated from PBMCs. The origin of the receptors is a human donor in good health.

The rearrangement joins TRBV19 to TRBJ1-4, with 7 bases matching TRBD1. The CDR3 runs to 15 residues. Per the germline V gene, CDR1 is LNHDA and CDR2 is SQIVND (reference sequence). V shed 5 bases and J 4 bases; nucleotides not matched to a gene: 7. Here the CDR3 reads CASSLGTEVNEKLFF. CDR3 coding DNA: TGTGCCAGTAGTCTCGGGACAGAGGTTAATGAAAAACTGTTTTTT. Together with reference TRBV19 and TRBJ1-4, the CDR3 gives the full variable domain: DGGITQSPKYLFRKEGQNVTLSCEQNLNHDAMYWYRQDPGQGLRLIYYSQIVNDFQKGDIAEGYSVSREKKESFPLTVTSAQKNPTAFYLCASSLGTEVNEKLFFGSGTQLSVL.

The genes are TRBV25-1 and TRBJ2-1; TRBD1 matches at 12 bases. In germline, CDR1 is MGHDK, CDR2 SYGVNS. V was pared by 9 bases and J by 8 bases, with 11 bases of the junction left unmatched. This CDR3 has 15 residues. CDR3: CASWSGDRGLDEQFF. DNA for the CDR3: TGTGCCAGTTGGAGTGGGGACAGGGGGCTCGATGAGCAGTTCTTC.

The chain uses TRBV9 and TRBJ2-1; TRBD1 might be the D (6 bases). Trimming took off 5 bases at V and 5 bases at J, with 17 bases between the two ends. Germline V lookup: CDR1 SGDLS, CDR2 YYNGEE. There are 15 residues in the CDR3. CDR3 loop: CASSEYRVGNNEQFF. As DNA, the CDR3 is TGTGCCAGCAGTGAATACAGGGTGGGAAACAATGAGCAGTTCTTC.

This clone is a singleton in its sample. This chain connects TRBV19 to TRBJ2-5; D perhaps matches TRBD2 (5 bases). With 10 bases removed from V and 1 base from J, the gap between germline ends came to 13 bases. This CDR3 region has 13 residues. CDR1 and CDR2 from the germline V gene are LNHDA and SQIVND (reference sequence). CDR3 nucleotides: TGTGCCACTACCTCCCGGGGCCAAGAGACCCAGTACTTC. Encoded protein: CATTSRGQETQYF.

The V and J genes are TRBV6-1 and TRBJ1-1; tentatively, D is TRBD1 (5 bases). Germline CDR1 reads MNHNS; CDR2 reads SASEGT. Trimming took off 8 bases at V and 4 bases at J, with 14 bases between the two ends. The length of the CDR3 is 13 residues. The CDR3 sequence is CASPKARGTEAFF. CDR3 DNA: TGTGCCAGCCCCAAGGCTAGGGGCACTGAAGCTTTCTTT.

This sequence joins TRBV28 and TRBJ1-3; 7 bases align to TRBD1. Germline CDR1 and CDR2: MDHEN and SYDVKM. CDR3 length: 15 amino acids. J was trimmed by 4 bases and V by 7 bases; bases with no gene match: 10. The CDR3 DNA is TGTGCCAGCACCCCCTTGACAGGGTTAGGAAACACCATATATTTT. It specifies CASTPLTGLGNTIYF.

The chain employs TRBV25-1 and TRBJ2-7, with D perhaps matching TRBD1 (5 bases). Trimming removed 2 bases at V and 5 bases at J, with 16 bases between. CDR3 length: 15 amino acids. Germline V gives CDR1 MGHDK, CDR2 SYGVNS. The CDR3 sequence: CASSEGWAGQHEQYF. In DNA form, the CDR3 reads TGTGCCAGCAGTGAAGGGTGGGCAGGGCAACACGAGCAGTACTTC.

This chain joins TRBV29-1 and TRBJ2-1; the match to TRBD2 covers 12 bases. V trimming: 3 bases; J trimming: 8 bases; junction bases outside the gene matches: 8. Germline assignment: CDR1 SQVTM and CDR2 ANQGSEA. CDR3 size: 15 residues. As DNA, the CDR3 is TGCAGCGTTGATAGACTAGCGGGAGCGTCGTATGAGCAGTTCTTC. Amino acid sequence: CSVDRLAGASYEQFF.

The genes are TRBV6-5 and TRBJ2-5; a weak D match, TRBD2 (7 bases). CDR3 size: 13 residues. Germline V lookup: CDR1 MNHEY, CDR2 SVGAGI. Deletions cut 8 bases from V and 4 bases from J, with 14 bases between. The CDR3 loop is CASGRGGTETQYF. The CDR3 DNA follows: TGTGCCAGCGGGAGGGGGGGCACAGAGACCCAGTACTTC.

This chain joins TRBV9 and TRBJ2-1; TRBD2 agrees at 16 bases. J lost 5 bases, V lost 6 bases, and 11 bases had no gene match. Germline CDR1 and CDR2: SGDLS and YYNGEE. The length of the CDR3 is 18 residues. The CDR3 DNA reads as TGTGCCAGCACTACGGGACTAGCGGGAGGGGGGGTAGACAATGAGCAGTTCTTC. Amino acids: CASTTGLAGGGVDNEQFF.

The chain is built from TRBV9 and TRBJ2-2; 9 bases line up with TRBD1. Germline CDR1 and CDR2: SGDLS and YYNGEE. Germline trimming cut 4 bases from V and 5 bases from J; bases unmatched to any gene: 9. This CDR3 has 16 amino acids. The CDR3 DNA follows: TGTGCCAGCAGCTATCACAGGGGGCAGTGGACCGGGGAGCTGTTTTTT. This encodes CASSYHRGQWTGELFF.

J is TRBJ2-1 and V is TRBV7-2; TRBD1 agrees at 10 bases. This CDR3 is built from 16 residues. The V segment lost 5 bases and the J segment 7 bases; nucleotides outside the gene matches: 11. Per germline, CDR1 SGHTA and CDR2 FQGNSA. The CDR3 DNA follows: TGTGCCAGCAGCAACAGTTGGACAGGGGGTGGGAATGAGCAGTTCTTC. Amino acids: CASSNSWTGGGNEQFF.

The chain recombines TRBV9 with TRBJ2-5; tentative D call: TRBD2 (6 bases). Deletions cut 4 bases from V and 5 bases from J, with 18 bases between. This CDR3 contains 15 residues. The V gene's germline CDR1 is SGDLS and CDR2 YYNGEE. The CDR3 region has the DNA TGTGCCAGCAGCCCCTTCGGGAGTGTGGGGGAGACCCAGTACTTC. Translating it yields CASSPFGSVGETQYF.

The CDR3 protein is CASWTGEVHYGYTF. The CDR3 region has the DNA TGTGCCTCATGGACAGGGGAAGTTCACTATGGCTACACCTTC. V is TRBV30 and J is TRBJ1-2, with 9 bases matching TRBD1. There are 14 residues in the CDR3. The V gene end was trimmed by 7 bases and the J gene end by 3 bases; junction bases not matched to a gene: 9. Germline V gives CDR1 GTSNPN, CDR2 SVGIG (reference sequence).

The rearrangement links TRBV7-2 to TRBJ1-2, with D perhaps TRBD1 (5 bases). There are 14 residues in the CDR3. CDR1 is SGHTA, CDR2 FQGNSA, per germline. Trimming removed 3 bases from V and 4 bases from J, with 12 bases in between. CDR3 protein: CASSLDVRGYGYTF. The CDR3 region has the DNA TGTGCCAGCAGCTTGGACGTAAGGGGCTATGGCTACACCTTC.

This chain uses TRBV6-1 with TRBJ1-1; TRBD1 agrees at 9 bases. Germline V lookup: CDR1 MNHNS, CDR2 SASEGT. This CDR3 spans 15 amino acids. Trimming at V came to 4 bases and at J to 1 base, leaving 4 bases not matched to a gene. Here the CDR3 reads CASSAGQGWNTEAFF. The CDR3 nucleotides are TGTGCCAGCAGTGCGGGACAGGGATGGAACACTGAAGCTTTCTTT.

V gene TRBV7-6 combines with J gene TRBJ2-7, with TRBD2 matching over 7 bases. The CDR3 has 17 amino acids. Germline assignment: CDR1 SGHVS and CDR2 FNYEAQ. Unmatched junction bases numbered 13, after V lost 1 base and J lost 4 bases. The CDR3 here is CASSLEGGSLRGYEQYF. DNA of the CDR3: TGTGCCAGCAGCTTAGAAGGCGGGAGTCTAAGAGGGTACGAGCAGTACTTC.

The genes are TRBV9 and TRBJ2-3, with 7 nucleotides matching TRBD1. The CDR3 is 16 amino acids. V was pared by 6 bases and J by 2 bases, with 12 bases of the junction left unmatched. CDR1 is SGDLS and CDR2 is YYNGEE in the germline V gene. This CDR3 is CASTLRQGGDTDTQYF. The CDR3 nucleotides are TGTGCCAGCACCCTTAGACAGGGTGGGGACACAGATACGCAGTATTTT.

This rearrangement joins TRBV2 to TRBJ2-2; D might be TRBD2 (5 bases). This CDR3 region has 15 residues. Trimming took 6 bases from V and 3 from J, leaving 14 bases between them. Germline-derived CDR1 and CDR2 are SNHLY and FYNNEI. In nucleotides, the CDR3 is TGTGCCAGCAGGAGATCGGCGGGTTACACCGGGGAGCTGTTTTTT. It encodes CASRRSAGYTGELFF.